The 19 T cell receptor beta chains listed next were all sequenced from one sample in a study of blood T cells in healthy people across ages. The use of a sample-barcoded 5' primer and a J-beta primer mix characterized a second PCR of roughly 7 to 11 cycles. TCRdb re-analysed the 5' RACE reads in MiXCR, keeping a single row per CDR3 protein. Found here are about a million distinct CDR3 sequences, around two fifths of them singletons; the top ten hold around 13%. The sequenced sample was blood. These receptors came from a man aged 18 to 30 in good health.

The table lists this clonotype with many counts. The V and J genes are TRBV4-2 and TRBJ2-3, with unresolved D. CDR1 is LGHNA, CDR2 YNFKEQ, per germline. There are 11 residues in the CDR3. Trimming took off 0 bases at V and 14 bases at J, with 9 bases between the two ends. This CDR3 is CASSQDLRSYF. For the CDR3, the DNA is TGTGCCAGCAGCCAAGATCTTCGGTCGTATTTT.

This clonotype came up a few times. The gene calls are TRBV4-3 and TRBJ1-1; no clear D. CDR1 and CDR2 from the germline V gene are LGHNA and YSLEER. V lost 1 base and J lost 5, with 11 bases in between. The CDR3 is made up of 14 amino acids. As DNA, the CDR3 is TGCGCCAGCAGCCAAGTAGCGTCCGGGACTGAAGCTTTCTTT. It codes for CASSQVASGTEAFF.

This clonotype was detected ten times or more. The chain uses TRBV5-1 and TRBJ1-2, with 8 bases matching TRBD1. The germline gives CDR1 SGHRS, CDR2 YFSETQ. This CDR3 is built from 23 residues. The V gene end was trimmed by 5 bases and the J gene end by 0 bases; junction bases not matched to a gene: 30. The CDR3: CASSFNRRQRDRGLGSANYGYTF. The CDR3, as DNA: TGCGCCAGCAGTTTCAACCGAAGACAGCGAGACAGGGGACTCGGCTCAGCTAACTATGGCTACACCTTC.

The gene calls are TRBV14 and TRBJ1-2; the D is unclear. Trimming took 4 bases from V and 0 from J, leaving 12 bases between them. The germline CDR1 and CDR2 sequences are SGHDN and FVKESK. This CDR3 has 15 amino acids. The CDR3 DNA follows: TGTGCCAGCAGCCCTACTCCGACTACTAACTATGGCTACACCTTC. It codes for CASSPTPTTNYGYTF.

This chain joins TRBV30 and TRBJ2-7, with D possibly matching TRBD2 (5 bases). Germline assignment: CDR1 GTSNPN and CDR2 SVGIG (reference sequence). The length of the CDR3 is 11 residues. V was trimmed by 4 bases and J by 2 bases, leaving 6 bases between them. The CDR3 coding sequence is TGTGCCTGGAAGGAGGCCTACGAGCAGTACTTC. This encodes CAWKEAYEQYF.

This clonotype was detected only once. The rearrangement links TRBV20-1 to TRBJ1-6; no clear D gene. The germline gives CDR1 DFQATT, CDR2 SNEGSKA (reference sequence). CDR3 length: 15 residues. V was cut by 2 bases and J by 10 bases, with 18 bases left in between. The CDR3 here is CSARRPSVFRSPLHF. In DNA, the CDR3 is TGCAGTGCTAGACGCCCCAGTGTTTTCAGATCACCCCTCCACTTT.

V gene TRBV12-3 or TRBV12-4 combines with J gene TRBJ2-5; the match to TRBD2 covers 11 bases. This CDR3 is 15 amino acids long. V trimming: 9 bases; J trimming: 11 bases; junction bases outside the gene matches: 17. The CDR3 DNA reads as TGTGCCAGTCGTGTAGCGGGGGGGCGGTACAATGAGCAGTACTTC. It encodes CASRVAGGRYNEQYF.

The V and J genes are TRBV13 and TRBJ1-2; 7 bases match TRBD1. The CDR3 consists of 13 residues. V lost 0 bases to trimming and J lost 12 bases; unmatched junction nucleotides: 7. The germline gives CDR1 PRHDT, CDR2 FYEKMQ (reference sequence). CDR3 loop: CASSLGSTQGNTF. In DNA form, the CDR3 reads TGTGCCAGCAGCTTAGGATCAACACAGGGGAACACCTTC.

The gene calls are TRBV3-1 and TRBJ1-2, with D uncertain. The CDR3 has 12 residues. The V and J ends lost 2 bases and 5 bases respectively, with 6 bases between them. Germline CDR1 and CDR2: LGHDT and YNNKEL (reference sequence). The CDR3 region is CASSQRIYGYTF. The CDR3 bases are TGTGCCAGCAGCCAACGGATATATGGCTACACCTTC.

This clonotype occurred a few times. The chain employs TRBV20-1 and TRBJ2-3, with a weak D call TRBD2 (5 bases). V dropped 0 bases and J dropped 4 bases, with 20 bases sitting between them. The CDR3 spans 17 residues. Germline CDR1 reads DFQATT; CDR2 reads SNEGSKA (reference sequence). The CDR3 DNA is TGCAGTGCTAGAGATAAGGACCTCGGTAGCGTCCCAGATACGCAGTATTTT. Translating gives CSARDKDLGSVPDTQYF.

V gene TRBV4-3 combines with J gene TRBJ2-1; 8 bases agree with TRBD1. Germline loops: CDR1 LGHNA, CDR2 YSLEER. This CDR3 is 15 amino acids long. The ends lost 3 bases at V and 7 bases at J; junction bases unmatched: 8. CDR3 sequence reads: CASSQRQGIENEQFF. CDR3 sequence (DNA): TGCGCCAGCAGCCAGAGACAGGGGATTGAAAATGAGCAGTTCTTC.

The chain couples TRBV3-1 to TRBJ2-1, with D perhaps TRBD1 or TRBD2 (6 bases each). The V end was cut by 8 bases, the J end by 6 bases, with 23 bases between. Germline V gene lookup returns CDR1 LGHDT and CDR2 YNNKEL (reference sequence). This CDR3 is built from 16 residues. The CDR3 here is CASGPRKGGLLNEQFF. The CDR3 bases are TGTGCCAGCGGCCCAAGGAAGGGGGGCTTGCTCAATGAGCAGTTCTTC.

This sequence joins TRBV27 and TRBJ2-1; 14 bases are shared with TRBD2. The J call is doubtful: the DNA matches TRBJ2-7 better. Germline V gene sequence: CDR1 MNHEY, CDR2 SMNVEV (reference sequence). CDR3 length: 16 amino acids. CDR3 sequence (DNA): TGTGCCAGCAGTTGGACTAGCGGGGGGTCCTACAATGAGCAGTACTTC. Amino acids: CASSWTSGGSYNEQYF.

This clonotype came up a few times. The chain joins TRBV9 to TRBJ2-5; TRBD2 agrees at 10 bases. The germline V gene encodes CDR1 SGDLS and CDR2 YYNGEE. With 4 bases clipped from V and 3 bases from J, the junction kept 9 bases outside the gene matches. This CDR3 comprises 16 residues. Here the CDR3 DNA reads TGTGCCAGCAGCCCAGATTTAGCGGGGGGAAAAGAGACCCAGTACTTC. This sequence encodes CASSPDLAGGKETQYF.

This clonotype was counted only a few times. The J gene is TRBJ2-1, the V gene TRBV12-3 or TRBV12-4, with D unresolved. This CDR3 contains 11 residues. Trimming cost V 3 bases and J 13 bases, with 10 bases left between them. This CDR3 reads CASSFLETQFF. DNA for the CDR3: TGTGCCAGCAGTTTCCTAGAGACCCAGTTCTTC.

This clonotype was seen more than once but under ten times. This chain uses TRBV20-1 with TRBJ2-1; the D gene is possibly TRBD2 (5 bases). Trimming left V 2 bases short and J 9 bases short, with 14 bases between. CDR3 length: 13 residues. The germline V gene encodes CDR1 DFQATT and CDR2 SNEGSKA (reference sequence). CDR3 sequence reads: CSARRSGIGEQFF. The CDR3 coding sequence is TGCAGTGCTAGACGTTCGGGGATCGGTGAGCAGTTCTTC.

The chain carries TRBV10-3 and TRBJ1-6; D perhaps matches TRBD1 (5 bases). V was cut by 6 bases and J by 5 bases, with 11 bases left in between. CDR1 and CDR2 (germline): ENHRY, SYGVKD. The CDR3 loop spans 14 amino acids. The CDR3 loop reads CAIREGGDNSPLHF. The CDR3 bases are TGTGCCATCAGGGAAGGAGGGGATAATTCACCCCTCCACTTT.

The chain is built from TRBV27 and TRBJ1-5; TRBD1 aligns across 7 bases. Germline V gene data show CDR1 as MNHEY and CDR2 as SMNVEV (reference sequence). With 2 bases clipped from V and 3 bases from J, the junction kept 4 bases outside the gene matches. This CDR3 has 15 amino acids. The CDR3 sequence: CASSLEGAYNQPQHF. CDR3 coding DNA: TGTGCCAGCAGTTTAGAGGGGGCCTACAATCAGCCCCAGCATTTT.

The chain recombines TRBV7-2 with TRBJ2-3; 15 bases map to TRBD2. The CDR3 contains 18 residues. Germline CDR1 and CDR2: SGHTA and FQGNSA. With V trimmed by 6 bases and J by 0 bases, 7 bases remained unmatched. The CDR3 is CASRRQGTSGGSTDTQYF. CDR3 bases: TGTGCCAGCAGACGCCAAGGGACTAGCGGGGGGAGCACAGATACGCAGTATTTT.